This passage covers 17 T cell receptor beta chains from one sample sequenced in a study of T cell changes during pregnancy in multiple sclerosis. Some clones are missing from TCRdb's copy, which holds only in-frame ones; the method was immunoSEQ multiplex PCR. The data contain tens of thousands of clones, more than 85% of them seen just once; the ten biggest clones take up about 0.88%. The sample consisted of peripheral blood, taken before pregnancy. The receptors shown here come from a female donor with multiple sclerosis, enrolled in a pregnancy study.

A single count supports this clone. The J gene is TRBJ2-2, the V gene TRBV5-4; D remains ambiguous. Germline CDR1 is SGHNT and CDR2 is YYREEE (reference sequence). The CDR3 totals 14 residues. V gave up 3 bases and J gave up 3 bases, with 9 bases separating them. CDR3 sequence: CASSWAEYTGELFF. The CDR3 DNA reads as TGTGCCAGCAGCTGGGCAGAATACACCGGGGAGCTGTTTTTT.

The chain combines TRBV12-5 with TRBJ2-2; the match to TRBD1 covers 7 bases. CDR3 size: 14 residues. Germline CDR1 and CDR2: LGHNT and FRNRAP. The V and J ends lost 6 bases and 5 bases, in that order; junction bases with no gene match: 6. The CDR3 sequence is CASGLDRRTGELFF. The CDR3 DNA is TGTGCTAGTGGCCTGGACAGGCGAACCGGGGAGCTGTTTTTT.

The chain recombines TRBV6-5 with TRBJ1-1; a weak D match, TRBD1 (6 bases). Germline loops: CDR1 MNHEY, CDR2 SVGAGI. The length of the CDR3 is 13 residues. V gave up 0 bases and J gave up 5 bases, with 7 bases separating them. The chain's CDR3 is CASSYSGGTEAFF. CDR3 bases: TGTGCCAGCAGTTACTCAGGGGGAACTGAAGCTTTCTTT.

Notes on this clone: The junction does not match germline at one end; this may be a read error. V is TRBV7-2 and J is TRBJ2-3, with D perhaps TRBD2 (7 bases). This CDR3 has 16 amino acids. Germline V gene sequence: CDR1 SGHTA, CDR2 FQGNSA. The CDR3 reads CASSSRVGGGTDAQYF. As DNA, the CDR3 is TGTGCCAGCAGCTCGAGGGTGGGCGGGGGCACAGATGCGCAGTATTTT. The full variable domain, with the rest looked up from reference TRBV7-2 and TRBJ2-3, is GAGVSQSPSNKVTEKGKDVELRCDPISGHTALYWYRQSLGQGLEFLIYFQGNSAPDKSGLPSDRFSAERTGGSVSTLTIQRTQQEDSAVYLCASSSRVGGGTDAQYFGPGTRLTVL.

This clone was seen only a few times. This chain connects TRBV6-5 to TRBJ2-1, with 8 bases fitting TRBD2. CDR1 is MNHEY and CDR2 is SVGAGI in the germline V gene. This CDR3 has 13 amino acids. Unmatched junction bases numbered 5, after V lost 7 bases and J lost 6 bases. The CDR3 DNA sequence: TGTGCCAGCACTTCGGGAGGGGGCAATGAGCAGTTCTTC. Its translation: CASTSGGGNEQFF.

The V and J genes are TRBV5-4 and TRBJ2-1; 8 bases fit TRBD2. Germline V gives CDR1 SGHNT, CDR2 YYREEE (reference sequence). The CDR3 has 16 amino acids. V gave up 4 bases and J gave up 7 bases; unmatched junction bases: 13. The CDR3 DNA sequence: TGTGCCAGCAGCCCGGGGGGGACTTCCCGGGGGAATGAGCAGTTCTTC. It encodes CASSPGGTSRGNEQFF.

The chain couples TRBV4-3 to TRBJ2-1, with 8 bases fitting TRBD2. Germline loops: CDR1 LGHNA, CDR2 YSLEER. The CDR3 totals 16 residues. Trimming removed 0 bases from V and 12 bases from J; junction bases left unmatched: 13. The CDR3: CASSQDLLSGGLGQFF. CDR3 DNA: TGCGCCAGCAGCCAAGATCTTTTGTCGGGGGGGCTAGGGCAGTTCTTC.

This rearrangement joins TRBV6-1 to TRBJ2-2, with 8 bases matching TRBD1. This CDR3 comprises 15 residues. Germline CDR1 reads MNHNS; CDR2 reads SASEGT. Trimming removed 4 bases from V and 7 bases from J; junction bases left unmatched: 8. The DNA of the CDR3 is TGTGCCAGCAGTGCCAGGACAGGGAAAATCGGGGAGCTGTTTTTT. It is translated as CASSARTGKIGELFF.

The chain recombines TRBV7-3 with TRBJ1-1; TRBD1 aligns across 10 bases. The germline CDR1 and CDR2 sequences are SGHTA and FQGTGA. CDR3 length: 14 amino acids. After removal of 5 bases from V and 5 bases from J, the junction contained 5 bases not matched to a gene. For the CDR3, the DNA is TGTGCCAGCAGCCAAGACAGGGGGCAAACTGAAGCTTTCTTT. It yields the protein CASSQDRGQTEAFF.

This chain links TRBV6-1 with TRBJ1-4; 10 bases are a match to TRBD1. Germline values: CDR1 MNHNS, CDR2 SASEGT. The CDR3 runs 18 residues. V dropped 1 base and J dropped 0; count of bases not matched to a gene: 5. This CDR3 reads CASSEDDRGLATNEKLFF. The CDR3 DNA sequence: TGTGCCAGCAGTGAAGATGACAGGGGGCTAGCAACTAATGAAAAACTGTTTTTT.

The chain recombines TRBV18 with TRBJ1-1; TRBD1 matches 7 bases. The V gene's germline CDR1 is KGHSH and CDR2 LQKENI. The CDR3 runs to 14 residues. V shed 4 bases, J shed 4 bases, and the junction held 6 bases outside the gene matches. CDR3 nucleotide sequence: TGTGCCAGCTCACTTGGACAGGTGGGCACTGAAGCTTTCTTT. The encoded protein is CASSLGQVGTEAFF.

V and J are TRBV9 and TRBJ2-7; 8 bases line up with TRBD2. Germline values: CDR1 SGDLS, CDR2 YYNGEE. The CDR3 consists of 15 residues. Trimming at V came to 1 base and at J to 6 bases, leaving 9 bases not matched to a gene. Here the CDR3 reads CASSVSGTSGSEQYF. The CDR3 coding sequence is TGTGCCAGCAGCGTATCCGGGACTAGTGGCTCCGAGCAGTACTTC. The variable domain in full, with the rest retrieved from reference TRBV9 and TRBJ2-7, is DSGVTQTPKHLITATGQRVTLRCSPRSGDLSVYWYQQSLDQGLQFLIQYYNGEERAKGNILERFSAQQFPDLHSELNLSSLELGDSALYFCASSVSGTSGSEQYFGPGTRLTVT.

The chain has TRBV5-6 and TRBJ1-5; a possible D gene is TRBD1 (5 bases). The V gene's germline CDR1 is SGHDT and CDR2 YYEEEE. V shed 0 bases and J shed 11 bases, with 12 bases lying between them. The CDR3 sequence is 13 residues long. CDR3 sequence (DNA): TGTGCCAGCAGCTTGGGGGGACTTACTGCCCAGCATTTT. It specifies CASSLGGLTAQHF.

Remarks on this clone: Since no conserved phenylalanine or tryptophan closes the CDR3, a read error is the likely cause. The limits of the CDR3 on the DNA are not certain, so only TCRdb's listed CDR3 is given. The rearrangement links TRBV27 to TRBJ1-4; the table's D call TRBD1 went unverified against the DNA. Germline V gene data show CDR1 as MNHEY and CDR2 as SMNVEV (reference sequence). The CDR3 has 13 residues if both end residues are counted. CDR3 sequence reads: CASSSRLQGAEVS.

V is TRBV6-5 and J is TRBJ2-1, with TRBD1 as a possible D gene (5 bases). The germline gives CDR1 MNHEY, CDR2 SVGAGI. This CDR3 has 16 residues. Trimming took 2 bases from V and 2 from J, leaving 13 bases between them. The CDR3 sequence: CASSYNAVRAYNEQFF. The CDR3, as DNA: TGTGCCAGCAGTTACAATGCAGTCAGGGCCTACAATGAGCAGTTCTTC.

This chain links TRBV2 with TRBJ2-2; maybe TRBD2 (6 bases). V gave up 6 bases and J gave up 6 bases, with 8 bases separating them. Germline V gene lookup returns CDR1 SNHLY and CDR2 FYNNEI. The CDR3 spans 12 residues. The DNA for the CDR3 is TGTGCCAGCAGCAGGGAGGCCGGGGAGCTGTTTTTT. Encoded protein: CASSREAGELFF.

The chain joins TRBV7-2 to TRBJ2-7; D remains unclear. Looked up from germline, CDR1 is SGHTA and CDR2 is FQGNSA. The CDR3 is 13 residues long. The V and J ends lost 4 bases and 0 bases respectively, with 7 bases between them. The CDR3 region is CASSSFRSYEQYF. Written as DNA, the CDR3 is TGTGCCAGCAGCTCCTTTCGCTCCTACGAGCAGTACTTC.